The table lists the clone carrying this TCR beta chain with a few counts. Individuals who donated were healthy Caucasians from Russia aged roughly 6 to 95. The sample belongs to a study of blood T cells in healthy people across ages. For the second PCR, which ran for 7 to 11 cycles, a sample-barcoded 5' primer and a J-beta primer mix were used. From the 5' RACE reads, TCRdb called clonotypes with MiXCR, one entry per CDR3 protein. Here the sample spans about 1.5 million distinct CDR3 sequences, approximately 39% being singletons. Trimming took off 0 bases at V and 7 bases at J, with 12 bases between the two ends. Germline V gene sequence: CDR1 GTSNPN, CDR2 SVGIG (reference sequence). The CDR3 totals 14 residues.

This receptor was taken from a woman between 18 and 29 years old in good health. The sample was blood. The chain uses TRBV30 and TRBJ1-4, with a possible D match to TRBD1 (6 bases). In nucleotides, the CDR3 is TGTGCCTGGAGTGTGAGGGGGGCGGGTGAAAAACTGTTTTTT. Residues: CAWSVRGAGEKLFF. Complete variable domain (other parts from reference TRBV30 and TRBJ1-4): SQTIHQWPATLVQPVGSPLSLECTVEGTSNPNLYWYRQAAGRGLQLLFYSVGIGQISSEVPQNLSASRPQDRQFILSSKKLLLSDSGFYLCAWSVRGAGEKLFFGSGTQLSVL.